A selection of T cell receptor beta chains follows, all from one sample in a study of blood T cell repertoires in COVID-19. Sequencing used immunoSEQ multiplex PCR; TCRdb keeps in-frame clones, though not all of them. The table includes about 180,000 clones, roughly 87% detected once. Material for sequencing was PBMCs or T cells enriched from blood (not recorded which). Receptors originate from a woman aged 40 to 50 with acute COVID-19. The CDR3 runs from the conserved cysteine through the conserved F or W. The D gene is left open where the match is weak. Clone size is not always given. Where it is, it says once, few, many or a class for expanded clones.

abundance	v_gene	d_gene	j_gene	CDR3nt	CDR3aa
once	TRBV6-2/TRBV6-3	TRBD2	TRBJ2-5	TGTGCCAGCAGTTACTTCGGACTAGCGGCCATTCAAGAGACCCAGTACTTC	CASSYFGLAAIQETQYF
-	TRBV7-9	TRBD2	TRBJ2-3	TGTGCCAGCAGCCCGCGGGGGGGCCCTTGGACAGATACGCAGTATTTT	CASSPRGGPWTDTQYF
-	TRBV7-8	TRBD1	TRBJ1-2	TGTGCCAGCAGCTTAGAAGGGACAGGGAACTATGGCTACACCTTC	CASSLEGTGNYGYTF
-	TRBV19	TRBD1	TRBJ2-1	TGTGCCAGTACCCCCAATAGGGGACAGACTGAGCAGTTCTTC	CASTPNRGQTEQFF
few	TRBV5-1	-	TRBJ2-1	TGCGCCAGCAGCTTGGCAGGGGATGAGCAGTTCTTC	CASSLAGDEQFF
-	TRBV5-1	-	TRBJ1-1	TGCGCCAGCAGCTTGGGGGGGCGCACTGAAGCTTTCTTT	CASSLGGRTEAFF
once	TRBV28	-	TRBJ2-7	TGTGCCAGCAGCCAAAGAGGGCTCTCCTACGAGCAGTACTTC	CASSQRGLSYEQYF
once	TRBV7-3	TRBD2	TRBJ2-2	TGTGCCAGCAGCCCCGGACTAGCCGGGGAGCTGTTTTTT	CASSPGLAGELFF
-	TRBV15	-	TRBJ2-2	TGTGCCACCAGCAGAGATTGGGCAGTAGTTATAACCGGGGAGCTGTTTTTT	CATSRDWAVVITGELFF
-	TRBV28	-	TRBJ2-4	TGTGCCAGCAGCCCTCCGGGGAGAGGAAACATTCAGTACTTC	CASSPPGRGNIQYF
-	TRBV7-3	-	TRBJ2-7	TGTGCCAGCAGCCCCACCGCAGGCTATTTGTACGAGCAGTACTTC	CASSPTAGYLYEQYF
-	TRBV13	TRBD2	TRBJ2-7	TGTGCCAGCAGCTTAGGCCCTGGACTAGCAGATTACGAGCAGTACTTC	CASSLGPGLADYEQYF
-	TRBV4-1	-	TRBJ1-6	TGCGCCAGCAGCCAAGAGACAGGATCCTATAATTCACCCCTCCACTTT	CASSQETGSYNSPLHF
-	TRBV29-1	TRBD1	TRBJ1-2	TGCAGCGTTGGACAGGGGGCTGGTGGCTACACCTTC	CSVGQGAGGYTF
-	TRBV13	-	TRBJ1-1	TGTGCCAGCAGCTTACGCGGGGGGTTCATGGACACTGAAGCTTTCTTT	CASSLRGGFMDTEAFF
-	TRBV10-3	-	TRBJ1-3	TGTGCCATTCAGGGAACTCAAACTGGAAACACCATATATTTT	CAIQGTQTGNTIYF
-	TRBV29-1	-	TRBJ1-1	TGCAGCGTCTCCCCGGGGGGCCCCATGGCTGAAGCTTTCTTT	CSVSPGGPMAEAFF
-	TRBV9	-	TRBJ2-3	TGTGCCAGCAGCGTAGGGACAAAGAGCACAGATACGCAGTATTTT	CASSVGTKSTDTQYF
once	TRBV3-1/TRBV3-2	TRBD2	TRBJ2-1	TGTGCCAGCAGCCACCTAGCGGGAGGGGGCGAGCAGTTCTTC	CASSHLAGGGEQFF
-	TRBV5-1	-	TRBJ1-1	TGCGCCAGCAGCTTGGCCAGGAGGACTGAAGCTTTCTTT	CASSLARRTEAFF
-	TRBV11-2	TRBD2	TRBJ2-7	TGTGCGACCCGGGGGGGGGAACGGGAGCAGTACTTC	CATRGGEREQYF
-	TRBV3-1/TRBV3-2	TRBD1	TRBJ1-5	TGTGCCAGCAGCCCCGGGACAGACAATCAGCCCCAGCATTTT	CASSPGTDNQPQHF
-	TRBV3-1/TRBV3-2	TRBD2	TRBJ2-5	TGTGCCAGCAGCCAAGATGCTAGCGGGGGGCCGGGGGAGACCCAGTACTTC	CASSQDASGGPGETQYF
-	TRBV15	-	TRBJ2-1	TGTGCCACCGTAACGGCTAGCCGCGTGAAGCCCTACAATGAGCAGTTCTTC	CATVTASRVKPYNEQFF
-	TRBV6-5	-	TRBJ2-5	TGTGCCAGCAGTTACTTCAGGGGAGAAGAGACCCAGTACTTC	CASSYFRGEETQYF
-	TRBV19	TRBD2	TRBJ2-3	TGTGCCACCGGACTAGCGGGGACAGATACGCAGTATTTT	CATGLAGTDTQYF
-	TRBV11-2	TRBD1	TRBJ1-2	TGTGCCAGCAGCTTCCTCGGGACAGAGGCATCGCAAGGCTACACCTTC	CASSFLGTEASQGYTF
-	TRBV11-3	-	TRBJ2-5	TGTGCCAGCAGCTTAGATAATCGGTCCCAGTACTTC	CASSLDNRSQYF
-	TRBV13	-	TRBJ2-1	TGTGCCAGTCGTCTACAGGGTTCCAACAATGAGCAGTTCTTC	CASRLQGSNNEQFF
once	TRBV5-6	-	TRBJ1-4	TGTGCCAGCAGCTTGATTCGCGGGCAAAAGGGAGAAAAACTGTTTTTT	CASSLIRGQKGEKLFF
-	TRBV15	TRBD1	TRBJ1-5	TGTGCCACCAGCGGGGGACAGGGTTATCAGCCCCAGCATTTT	CATSGGQGYQPQHF
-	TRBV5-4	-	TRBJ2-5	TGTGCCAGCAGCTTGTGGACAGCAGAGACCCAGTACTTC	CASSLWTAETQYF
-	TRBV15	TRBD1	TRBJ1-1	TGTGCCACCAGCAGACCCGGGACAGCGAGGACTGAAGCTTTCTTT	CATSRPGTARTEAFF
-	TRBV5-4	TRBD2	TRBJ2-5	TGTGCCAGCAGCCGGAACGGACTAGCGGGGGGGTCAGAGACCCAGTACTTC	CASSRNGLAGGSETQYF
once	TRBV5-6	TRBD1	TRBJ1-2	TGTGCCAGCAGGGTTCAGGGGGATGACTATGGCTACACCTTC	CASRVQGDDYGYTF
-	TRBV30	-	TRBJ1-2	TGTGCCTGGAGGGAAGGAGCCCGCGGCTACACCTTC	CAWREGARGYTF
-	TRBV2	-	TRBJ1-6	TGTGCCAGCAGTTCGGGACTCCGAGTTAATTCACCCCTCCACTTT	CASSSGLRVNSPLHF
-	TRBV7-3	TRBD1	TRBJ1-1	TGTGCCAGCAGCTCCCAGGGGGGTAGTCTTCTTTCTGAAGCTTTCTTT	CASSSQGGSLLSEAFF
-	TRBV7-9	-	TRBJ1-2	TGTGCCAGCAGCTTAGTTGCAGGGTGGAACGGCTACACCTTC	CASSLVAGWNGYTF
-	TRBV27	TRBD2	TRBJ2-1	TGTGCCAGCAGCTGGGGGACTAGCGGCAGGGGTGAGCAGTTCTTC	CASSWGTSGRGEQFF
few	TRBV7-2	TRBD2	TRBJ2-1	TGTGCCAGCAGCCTTGGGGCGGCGGGAGTACGGACATCCTACAATGAGCAGTTCTTC	CASSLGAAGVRTSYNEQFF
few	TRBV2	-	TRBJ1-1	TGTGCCCCACGGGGGGATGGGAAGGGTGAAGCTTTCTTT	CAPRGDGKGEAFF
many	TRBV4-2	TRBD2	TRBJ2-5	TGTGCCAGCAGCCCGAGGACTAGCGGAGAGACCCAGTACTTC	CASSPRTSGETQYF
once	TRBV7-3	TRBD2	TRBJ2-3	TGTGCCAGCAGCTTAACGGCACTAGCGGGGGGCACAGATACGCAGTATTTT	CASSLTALAGGTDTQYF
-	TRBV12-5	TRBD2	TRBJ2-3	TGTGCTAGTGCGGGGGCGGGAGGCGGTGATACGCAGTATTTT	CASAGAGGGDTQYF
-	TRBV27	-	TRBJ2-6	TGTGCCAGCAGTTCTACAGGGTCCAACGTCCTGACTTTC	CASSSTGSNVLTF
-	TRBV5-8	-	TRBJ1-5	TGTGCCAGCAGCGTTCCTATGGACAGAGGGAATCAGCCCCAGCATTTT	CASSVPMDRGNQPQHF
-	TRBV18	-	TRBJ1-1	TGTGCCAGCTCACCACTGCGACAGTTGAACACTGAAGCTTTCTTT	CASSPLRQLNTEAFF